This T cell receptor beta chain was identified during a study of graft-versus-host responses after intestinal transplantation (dated by TCRdb to the early 2020s). As for the study more broadly: Multivisceral, liver-intestinal, or isolated intestinal transplants were received by the recipients. Every recipient was given anti-thymocyte globulin induction, followed by around three years of maintenance tacrolimus and steroids. Bulk TCR-beta CDR3 sequencing was used to track graft-versus-host and host-versus-graft alloreactive T cell clones in the graft, circulation and bone marrow after intestinal transplantation. Alloreactive clones were identified by sequencing pre-transplant mixed lymphocyte reaction products and comparing them with unstimulated pre-transplant donor and recipient T cells. The cohort enrolled under 30 intestinal transplant recipients, one of whom was a retransplant, and 3 patients without pretransplant specimens were excluded. A peak of at least 4% donor T cells among recipient peripheral blood mononuclear cells was the definition used for donor T cell macrochimerism. Rather than going through the commercial service, samples from three later patients were sequenced in-house on an Illumina MiSeq and processed with MiXCR.

Libraries were prepared through the immunoSEQ multiplex PCR assay. For most patients, genomic DNA was isolated using the Qiagen DNeasy Blood and Tissue Kit and was shipped frozen to Adaptive Biotechnologies for TCR sequencing. Adaptive Biotechnologies carried out high-throughput TCR-beta CDR3 sequencing of genomic DNA for most patients. The authors' pipeline ran thus. Adaptive's ImmunoSEQ software was the source of the TCR sequencing data for fewer than 20 patients, while three other patients were processed with MiXCR and VDJtools. To correct CD4 versus CD8 sorting errors, sequences present in both subsets at a frequency ratio below 5:1 were removed. Because the origin of CDR3 nucleotide sequences shared between donor and recipient could not be assigned, those sequences were removed. Alloreactive clones required at least 2-fold expansion over unstimulated cells and minimum CFSE-low frequency of 0.002% (template counts) or 0.001% (read counts). Mappable clones were those detected in sequenced pre-transplant spleen, lymph node, or MLR CFSE-low populations of the donor or recipient. Cumulative frequency of alloreactive clones was calculated as a percentage of all sequences weighted by copy number. TCRdb holds this immuneACCESS table with in-frame rearrangements only. Some clones are missing; in checked studies, unresolved V genes explain under half, and the rest has no known cause. V and J calls and clone size are given by that table; D and trimming were obtained from the DNA. For this sample there are some 150,000 clones; about nine tenths appear just once. The leading ten clones occupy around 0.19% of the sample.

With regard to this clone: Its recognized antigen is unknown. Base qualities are missing; no much larger clone stands one base away.

Including the terminal cysteine and phenylalanine, the CDR3 comprises 12 residues. Solely the CDR3 DNA is kept, with 36 bases framed from the first base. The V and J ends are trimmed by 4 bases and 8 bases, leaving 11 bases between them. According to the germline V gene, CDR1 reads MNHNS and CDR2 reads SASEGT. The research as a whole found: Peak levels of circulating GvH clones were associated with declines in HvG clones early after transplant. The conclusions were limited by the relatively low number and heterogeneity of the intestinal transplant patients. GvH clones were detected in recipient bone marrow, and some appeared earlier in ileal mucosa or blood, consistent with an intestinal mucosal origin. In the allografts of patients with donor T cell macrochimerism, GvH to HvG T cell clonal ratios were high.

Sample time point, as interpreted from the label and publication: cells obtained before transplantation from donor or recipient. CD3+CD4+ and CD3+CD8+ populations were FACS-sorted from unstimulated pre-transplant donor and recipient cells taken from spleen or lymph nodes. The clonotype originates from a human donor who received an intestinal transplant. This chain joins TRBV6-1 to TRBJ1-2, with the D gene uncertain. Sequenced material: unstimulated CD4+ T cells sorted from spleen or lymph node cells, taken before intestinal transplant. The DNA reads as follows: TGTGCCAGCAGTGTTTGGTCGCGGGGCTACACCTTC. Its protein reads: CASSVWSRGYTF.